The 13 T cell receptor beta chains below come from one sample, sequenced in a study of blood T cell repertoires in COVID-19. Here immunoSEQ multiplex PCR was the method, and the copy in TCRdb shows in-frame clones only, minus some. The profile shows under 200,000 clones, approximately 90% of them singletons. Sequenced sample: peripheral blood. The receptors originated from a man in his forties or fifties with acute or convalescent COVID-19.

The chain carries TRBV6-5 and TRBJ1-4; 9 bases line up with TRBD1. The germline V gene has CDR1 MNHEY and CDR2 SVGAGI. This CDR3 spans 15 amino acids. After removal of 6 bases from V and 10 bases from J, the junction contained 12 bases not matched to a gene. CDR3 in DNA: TGTGCCAGCAGGGCCCAGGGGACAGGGAGAACAAAACTGTTTTTT. It specifies CASRAQGTGRTKLFF.

V and J are TRBV5-4 and TRBJ2-1; TRBD1 aligns across 9 bases. Germline CDR1 is SGHNT and CDR2 is YYREEE (reference sequence). The CDR3 covers 16 residues. V lost 4 bases and J lost 5; bases outside the gene matches: 10. CDR3 amino acids: CASSTSGQGRNNEQFF. DNA of the CDR3: TGTGCCAGCAGCACCTCGGGACAGGGTAGGAACAATGAGCAGTTCTTC.

The chain has TRBV6-5 and TRBJ2-5, with a tentative D call TRBD1 (6 bases). Per germline, CDR1 MNHEY and CDR2 SVGAGI. Trimming took off 9 bases at V and 3 bases at J, with 14 bases between the two ends. The CDR3 consists of 13 residues. The CDR3 here is CASQGIGKETQYF. DNA of the CDR3: TGTGCCAGTCAGGGGATCGGGAAAGAGACCCAGTACTTC.

The rearrangement links TRBV2 to TRBJ1-5; D is perhaps TRBD1 (5 bases). Deletions cut 1 base from V and 6 bases from J, with 13 bases between. The CDR3 runs to 15 residues. Germline V gives CDR1 SNHLY, CDR2 FYNNEI. The CDR3 DNA sequence: TGTGCCAGCAGTGAAGGCGGGACGGGGAGTCAGCCCCAGCATTTT. Encoded protein: CASSEGGTGSQPQHF.

The chain links TRBV27 to TRBJ2-2; 7 bases map to TRBD1. Germline CDR1 and CDR2: MNHEY and SMNVEV (reference sequence). Losses at the gene ends were 6 bases for V and 0 bases for J; bases not matched to a gene: 1. The CDR3 contains 14 residues. CDR3 residues: CASRGTANTGELFF. The CDR3 nucleotides read TGTGCCAGCAGAGGGACAGCGAACACCGGGGAGCTGTTTTTT.

This chain links TRBV18 with TRBJ2-5; 11 bases are shared with TRBD1. CDR3 size: 13 residues. Per the germline V gene, CDR1 is KGHSH and CDR2 is LQKENI. V lost 8 bases, J lost 3 bases, and 2 bases stayed unmatched. In nucleotides, the CDR3 is TGTGCCAGCGCGGGACAGGGGGAAGAGACCCAGTACTTC. Its translation: CASAGQGEETQYF.

The chain carries TRBV28 and TRBJ1-2; TRBD1 matches 7 bases. After removal of 2 bases from V and 4 bases from J, the junction contained 7 bases not matched to a gene. The CDR3 has 15 amino acids. The V gene's germline CDR1 is MDHEN and CDR2 SYDVKM. CDR3 DNA sequence: TGTGCCAGCAGTTTACCCACTACAGGGGCCTATGGCTACACCTTC. Protein product: CASSLPTTGAYGYTF.

This clone was seen only once. This rearrangement joins TRBV7-3 to TRBJ2-5; D may be TRBD1 (6 bases). The CDR3 totals 15 residues. V was trimmed by 5 bases and J by 4 bases, leaving 17 bases between them. CDR1 is SGHTA and CDR2 is FQGTGA in the germline V gene. The CDR3 nucleotides are TGTGCCAGCAGCCCCGGTTTGCGCAGGGGAGAGACCCAGTACTTC. Translated: CASSPGLRRGETQYF.

The chain joins TRBV6-5 to TRBJ1-5, with 7 bases fitting TRBD1. CDR1 and CDR2 (germline): MNHEY, SVGAGI. This CDR3 contains 15 residues. V was clipped by 6 bases and J by 5 bases; unmatched bases: 10. CDR3 DNA: TGTGCCAGCAGCGAGACACAGGGGAGGTATCAGCCCCAGCATTTT. Protein: CASSETQGRYQPQHF.

This chain links TRBV7-6 with TRBJ2-7, with 8 bases that match TRBD1. V lost 1 base, J lost 6 bases, and 2 bases stayed unmatched. This CDR3 region has 13 residues. Germline-derived CDR1 and CDR2 are SGHVS and FNYEAQ. The CDR3 nucleotides are TGTGCCAGCAGCTTAGGGACAGGGCGCGAGCAGTACTTC. This sequence encodes CASSLGTGREQYF.

This clone has only a few counts. The rearrangement links TRBV2 to TRBJ2-7; TRBD2 agrees at 7 bases. V was clipped by 8 bases and J by 0 bases; unmatched bases: 7. The CDR3 totals 14 residues. Germline V gene data show CDR1 as SNHLY and CDR2 as FYNNEI. Here the CDR3 reads CASQTSSSSYEQYF. The DNA of the CDR3 is TGTGCCAGCCAGACTAGCTCTAGCTCCTACGAGCAGTACTTC.

V usage is TRBV30 and J usage is TRBJ2-3; the match to TRBD2 covers 12 bases. The CDR3 consists of 15 residues. Germline trimming cut 0 bases from V and 7 bases from J; bases unmatched to any gene: 5. The germline V gene encodes CDR1 GTSNPN and CDR2 SVGIG (reference sequence). CDR3 sequence (DNA): TGTGCCTGGAGTGTAGGACTAGCGGGAACAAATACGCAGTATTTT. Protein sequence: CAWSVGLAGTNTQYF.

This chain joins TRBV27 and TRBJ2-1, with 11 bases lining up with TRBD2. CDR1 is MNHEY, CDR2 SMNVEV, per germline (reference sequence). The CDR3 is 16 amino acids. V dropped 8 bases and J dropped 0; count of bases not matched to a gene: 6. The CDR3 DNA is TGTGCCAGCCGACACGGGACTAGCGGCTCCTACAATGAGCAGTTCTTC. It yields the protein CASRHGTSGSYNEQFF.